This TCR beta chain was sequenced in a study of blood T cell repertoires in COVID-19. Turning to the study itself: PBMCs, B-cell-depleted T cells, or T cells were the source of the cDNA or gDNA that made up the material.

As originally analysed: Estimated nucleated cell counts came from reference gene primer amplification. Assay: immunoSEQ multiplex PCR; the TCRdb copy retains only in-frame clones and omits some. For V, J and clone size, that table is used; D and trimming come from the DNA. The sample includes 130,000 to 150,000 clones, over 75% seen only once; the top ten take 5%. V lost 4 bases and J lost 4; bases outside the gene matches: 0. The V gene's germline CDR1 is SGHDT and CDR2 YYEEEE. The CDR3 has 12 residues. This receptor was identified in a woman aged 50 to 60 with acute or convalescent COVID-19. The chain recombines TRBV5-6 with TRBJ2-3, with TRBD2 identical over 7 bases. The source material was peripheral blood. The CDR3 DNA sequence: TGTGCCAGCAGCCGGGGGGCAGATACGCAGTATTTT. Translating gives CASSRGADTQYF.